This T cell receptor (beta chain) was sequenced in a study of cytomegalovirus exposure and HLA in healthy donors. Whole-study results and caveats: Sequencing probably produced one cluster of sequence variants that were highly shared.

Concerning this clone itself: The antigen is not known.

The PCR was carried out with 60 Vbeta primers and 13 Jbeta primers. Clones were read by immunoSEQ multiplex PCR, and TCRdb kept only the in-frame ones, dropping some. The sample holds over 100,000 clones, approximately 76% seen once. Germline values: CDR1 LNHDA, CDR2 SQIVND (reference sequence). The CDR3 has 14 amino acids. J was trimmed by 5 bases and V by 7 bases; bases with no gene match: 8. Despite likely unrecorded immune exposures, the donors were nominally healthy at the time of sampling. Sequencing was done on a sample of PBMCs. The chain is built from TRBV19 and TRBJ1-5, with 7 bases that match TRBD1. The clonotype originates from a woman aged 45-65 years in good health and CMV-seropositive. CDR3 sequence: CASNRDSAYQPQHF. Written as DNA, the CDR3 is TGTGCCAGTAACCGGGACAGCGCCTATCAGCCCCAGCATTTT.